This is a list of T cell receptor beta chains from one sample in a study of T-cell reconstitution after alpha-beta-depleted transplantation in children. TCRdb processed the PCR reads anew with MiXCR; each CDR3 protein has one entry. The sample has approximately 150,000 distinct CDR3 sequences; 8.8% are singletons. Here the sequenced sample was PBMCs, mostly from graft donor cells, taken 180 days after TCRalphabeta/CD19-depleted stem cell transplant. All receptors derive from a female patient aged 2 to 10 who had a stem cell transplant for congenital amegakaryocytic thrombocytopenia, so the T cells may come from the graft donor. Each CDR3 is given with its conserved first and last residue. The order of the fields is CDR3 protein, CDR3 DNA, V gene, D gene, clone size, J gene. The D gene is left open where the match is weak. The size field is filled for only some rows; it gives once, few, many or a size class.

CDR3 protein: CSARDGVAGWDEQFF
CDR3 DNA: TGCAGTGCTAGAGATGGGGTAGCGGGATGGGATGAGCAGTTCTTC
V gene: TRBV20-1
D gene: TRBD2
clone size: many
J gene: TRBJ2-1

CDR3 protein: CASRPTGFYGYTF
CDR3 DNA: TGTGCCAGCAGGCCGACAGGGTTCTATGGCTACACCTTC
V gene: TRBV12-3/TRBV12-4
D gene: TRBD1
clone size: many
J gene: TRBJ1-2

CDR3 protein: CASALTGIPDTQYF
CDR3 DNA: TGTGCCAGCGCACTGACAGGGATTCCAGATACGCAGTATTTT
V gene: TRBV2
D gene: TRBD1
clone size: few
J gene: TRBJ2-3

CDR3 protein: CAISLGLAGDVVF
CDR3 DNA: TGTGCCATCAGTTTGGGACTAGCGGGAGACGTGGTCTTC
V gene: TRBV10-3
D gene: TRBD2
clone size: many
J gene: TRBJ2-1

CDR3 protein: CASSLERNYEQYF
CDR3 DNA: TGTGCCAGCAGCTTAGAACGGAACTACGAGCAGTACTTC
V gene: TRBV7-2
D gene: .
clone size: few
J gene: TRBJ2-7

CDR3 protein: CRATEGRQPQHF
CDR3 DNA: TGCAGAGCCACTGAGGGTCGACAGCCCCAGCATTTT
V gene: TRBV20-1
D gene: .
clone size: .
J gene: TRBJ1-5

CDR3 protein: CASSQQTGESEKLFF
CDR3 DNA: TGTGCCAGCAGCCAACAGACAGGGGAGAGTGAAAAACTGTTTTTT
V gene: TRBV4-2
D gene: TRBD1
clone size: .
J gene: TRBJ1-4

CDR3 protein: CASSLGVDTEAFF
CDR3 DNA: TGCGCCAGCAGCTTGGGAGTGGACACTGAAGCTTTCTTT
V gene: TRBV5-1
D gene: .
clone size: many
J gene: TRBJ1-1

CDR3 protein: CASSFGRTLYEQYF
CDR3 DNA: TGTGCCAGCAGTTTCGGCAGGACTCTCTACGAGCAGTACTTC
V gene: TRBV28
D gene: .
clone size: .
J gene: TRBJ2-7

CDR3 protein: CASSQGQGADTQYF
CDR3 DNA: TGTGCCAGCAGCCAAGGTCAGGGGGCAGATACGCAGTATTTT
V gene: TRBV14
D gene: TRBD1
clone size: many
J gene: TRBJ2-3

CDR3 protein: CASSIPDTQYF
CDR3 DNA: TGTGCCAGCAGTATTCCAGATACGCAGTATTTT
V gene: TRBV28
D gene: .
clone size: .
J gene: TRBJ2-3

CDR3 protein: CATSDSRQGGTGELFF
CDR3 DNA: TGTGCCACCAGTGACAGCCGACAGGGAGGCACCGGGGAGCTGTTTTTT
V gene: TRBV24-1
D gene: .
clone size: few
J gene: TRBJ2-2

CDR3 protein: CSVGDRGPYGYTF
CDR3 DNA: TGCAGCGTTGGTGACAGGGGTCCCTATGGCTACACCTTC
V gene: TRBV29-1
D gene: TRBD1
clone size: .
J gene: TRBJ1-2

CDR3 protein: CSASSDTGVYSPLHF
CDR3 DNA: TGCAGTGCTAGCTCTGACACCGGCGTTTACTCACCCCTCCACTTT
V gene: TRBV20-1
D gene: .
clone size: many
J gene: TRBJ1-6

CDR3 protein: CAISESGPLTDTQYF
CDR3 DNA: TGTGCCATCAGTGAGTCGGGTCCTCTCACAGATACGCAGTATTTT
V gene: TRBV10-3
D gene: .
clone size: many
J gene: TRBJ2-3

CDR3 protein: CASSTVKGEKLFF
CDR3 DNA: TGTGCCAGCAGTACTGTGAAGGGTGAAAAACTGTTTTTT
V gene: TRBV6-4
D gene: .
clone size: many
J gene: TRBJ1-4

CDR3 protein: CSANRGWTYEQYF
CDR3 DNA: TGCAGTGCAAACAGGGGGTGGACCTACGAGCAGTACTTC
V gene: TRBV20-1
D gene: TRBD1
clone size: .
J gene: TRBJ2-7

CDR3 protein: CASIQDSLAGADTQYF
CDR3 DNA: TGCGCCAGCATCCAAGATAGTCTCGCGGGGGCAGATACGCAGTATTTT
V gene: TRBV4-3
D gene: TRBD2
clone size: .
J gene: TRBJ2-3

CDR3 protein: CASRTGSSGANVLTF
CDR3 DNA: TGTGCCAGCAGGACAGGGAGCTCTGGGGCCAACGTCCTGACTTTC
V gene: TRBV28
D gene: TRBD1
clone size: .
J gene: TRBJ2-6

CDR3 protein: CASSQTPSTDTQYF
CDR3 DNA: TGCGCCAGCAGCCAGACGCCAAGCACAGATACGCAGTATTTT
V gene: TRBV4-1
D gene: .
clone size: few
J gene: TRBJ2-3

CDR3 protein: CSVENNSENTEAFF
CDR3 DNA: TGCAGCGTTGAAAATAACAGTGAGAACACTGAAGCTTTCTTT
V gene: TRBV29-1
D gene: .
clone size: few
J gene: TRBJ1-1

CDR3 protein: CAIRLGTGVISSYNEQFF
CDR3 DNA: TGTGCCATCCGCCTCGGGACTGGCGTTATTAGCTCCTACAATGAGCAGTTCTTC
V gene: TRBV10-3
D gene: .
clone size: many
J gene: TRBJ2-1

CDR3 protein: CSAPTGSPYEQYF
CDR3 DNA: TGCAGTGCCCCGACTGGATCCCCATACGAGCAGTACTTC
V gene: TRBV20-1
D gene: .
clone size: many
J gene: TRBJ2-7

CDR3 protein: CASITGMNTEAFF
CDR3 DNA: TGTGCCAGCATAACAGGCATGAACACTGAAGCTTTCTTT
V gene: TRBV28
D gene: .
clone size: many
J gene: TRBJ1-1

CDR3 protein: CSATGGLNTGELFF
CDR3 DNA: TGCAGTGCTACAGGGGGCCTAAACACCGGGGAGCTGTTTTTT
V gene: TRBV20-1
D gene: TRBD1
clone size: many
J gene: TRBJ2-2

CDR3 protein: CASSEGPWGYEQYF
CDR3 DNA: TGTGCCAGCAGCGAAGGGCCCTGGGGTTACGAGCAGTACTTC
V gene: TRBV9
D gene: .
clone size: .
J gene: TRBJ2-7

CDR3 protein: CASSPALNTEAFF
CDR3 DNA: TGTGCCAGCTCACCGGCCTTGAACACTGAAGCTTTCTTT
V gene: TRBV18
D gene: .
clone size: many
J gene: TRBJ1-1

CDR3 protein: CAWSVNWRTGDTDTQYF
CDR3 DNA: TGTGCCTGGAGTGTAAATTGGCGGACAGGGGACACAGATACGCAGTATTTT
V gene: TRBV30
D gene: TRBD1
clone size: few
J gene: TRBJ2-3

CDR3 protein: CASSFTRAGYYGYTF
CDR3 DNA: TGTGCCAGCAGTTTCACCCGTGCAGGGTACTATGGCTACACCTTC
V gene: TRBV28
D gene: .
clone size: many
J gene: TRBJ1-2

CDR3 protein: CSARDPHGENTGELFF
CDR3 DNA: TGCAGTGCTAGGGATCCTCACGGGGAAAACACCGGGGAGCTGTTTTTT
V gene: TRBV20-1
D gene: .
clone size: many
J gene: TRBJ2-2

CDR3 protein: CASGPGETQYF
CDR3 DNA: TGTGCCAGCGGCCCCGGGGAGACCCAGTACTTC
V gene: TRBV2
D gene: .
clone size: .
J gene: TRBJ2-5

CDR3 protein: CSAGGWGAWLGNQPQHF
CDR3 DNA: TGCAGTGCTGGAGGATGGGGGGCCTGGCTCGGCAATCAGCCCCAGCATTTT
V gene: TRBV20-1
D gene: .
clone size: many
J gene: TRBJ1-5

CDR3 protein: CASSPGTSYGYTF
CDR3 DNA: TGTGCCAGCAGCCCCGGGACAAGCTATGGCTACACCTTC
V gene: TRBV7-9
D gene: .
clone size: many
J gene: TRBJ1-2

CDR3 protein: CASSQGMFRYSNTGELFF
CDR3 DNA: TGTGCCAGCAGCCAAGGGATGTTCAGGTACTCGAACACCGGGGAGCTGTTTTTT
V gene: TRBV3-1
D gene: .
clone size: .
J gene: TRBJ2-2

CDR3 protein: CASSSQVADTQYF
CDR3 DNA: TGTGCCAGCAGTTCCCAGGTGGCAGATACGCAGTATTTT
V gene: TRBV27
D gene: .
clone size: many
J gene: TRBJ2-3

CDR3 protein: CASRGHRLTQNTEAFF
CDR3 DNA: TGTGCCAGCAGAGGCCACCGGCTGACCCAGAACACTGAAGCTTTCTTT
V gene: TRBV12-3/TRBV12-4
D gene: .
clone size: many
J gene: TRBJ1-1

CDR3 protein: CASSSLQSSYNEQFF
CDR3 DNA: TGTGCCAGCAGCTCGTTACAGAGCTCCTACAATGAGCAGTTCTTC
V gene: TRBV5-6
D gene: .
clone size: many
J gene: TRBJ2-1

CDR3 protein: CASSVGRGREETQYF
CDR3 DNA: TGTGCCAGCAGTGTTGGGCGAGGTAGGGAAGAGACCCAGTACTTC
V gene: TRBV27
D gene: .
clone size: few
J gene: TRBJ2-5

CDR3 protein: CASAGSNQPQHF
CDR3 DNA: TGTGCCAGCGCCGGTAGCAATCAGCCCCAGCATTTT
V gene: TRBV18
D gene: .
clone size: many
J gene: TRBJ1-5

CDR3 protein: CASSQDRDTYEQYF
CDR3 DNA: TGTGCCAGCTCACAGGACAGGGACACCTACGAGCAGTACTTC
V gene: TRBV18
D gene: TRBD1
clone size: many
J gene: TRBJ2-7

CDR3 protein: CASIGGYSNQPQHF
CDR3 DNA: TGTGCCAGCATTGGCGGGTATAGCAATCAGCCCCAGCATTTT
V gene: TRBV28
D gene: .
clone size: many
J gene: TRBJ1-5

CDR3 protein: CATRTGAVNQPQHF
CDR3 DNA: TGTGCCACACGGACAGGGGCGGTAAATCAGCCCCAGCATTTT
V gene: TRBV10-3
D gene: TRBD1
clone size: many
J gene: TRBJ1-5

CDR3 protein: CSAGVGGGFYNEQFF
CDR3 DNA: TGCAGTGCTGGGGTCGGAGGAGGGTTCTACAATGAGCAGTTCTTC
V gene: TRBV20-1
D gene: .
clone size: many
J gene: TRBJ2-1

CDR3 protein: CASSPRTGYNEQFF
CDR3 DNA: TGTGCCAGTAGTCCTCGGACAGGGTACAATGAGCAGTTCTTC
V gene: TRBV19
D gene: TRBD1
clone size: few
J gene: TRBJ2-1

CDR3 protein: CASSLQGQGYGYTF
CDR3 DNA: TGTGCCAGCAGTCTACAGGGACAGGGGTATGGCTACACCTTC
V gene: TRBV12-3/TRBV12-4
D gene: TRBD1
clone size: many
J gene: TRBJ1-2

CDR3 protein: CASSGTGGKPTDTQYF
CDR3 DNA: TGCGCCAGCAGCGGTACTGGCGGGAAGCCCACAGATACGCAGTATTTT
V gene: TRBV5-1
D gene: .
clone size: many
J gene: TRBJ2-3

CDR3 protein: CVSSVTSGEDTQYF
CDR3 DNA: TGTGTCAGCTCAGTCACTAGCGGGGAGGATACGCAGTATTTT
V gene: TRBV18
D gene: TRBD2
clone size: .
J gene: TRBJ2-3

CDR3 protein: CASSYAYNEQFF
CDR3 DNA: TGTGCCAGCAGTTACGCTTACAATGAGCAGTTCTTC
V gene: TRBV6-5
D gene: .
clone size: few
J gene: TRBJ2-1

CDR3 protein: CASSRDRGPETQYF
CDR3 DNA: TGTGCCAGCAGCCGGGACAGGGGGCCGGAGACCCAGTACTTC
V gene: TRBV7-2
D gene: TRBD1
clone size: many
J gene: TRBJ2-5

CDR3 protein: CASSTTSGSSYEQYF
CDR3 DNA: TGTGCCAGCAGCACAACTAGCGGGAGCTCCTACGAGCAGTACTTC
V gene: TRBV21-1
D gene: .
clone size: .
J gene: TRBJ2-7

CDR3 protein: CASTTPDMNTEAFF
CDR3 DNA: TGTGCCAGCACCACTCCCGACATGAACACTGAAGCTTTCTTT
V gene: TRBV28
D gene: .
clone size: many
J gene: TRBJ1-1